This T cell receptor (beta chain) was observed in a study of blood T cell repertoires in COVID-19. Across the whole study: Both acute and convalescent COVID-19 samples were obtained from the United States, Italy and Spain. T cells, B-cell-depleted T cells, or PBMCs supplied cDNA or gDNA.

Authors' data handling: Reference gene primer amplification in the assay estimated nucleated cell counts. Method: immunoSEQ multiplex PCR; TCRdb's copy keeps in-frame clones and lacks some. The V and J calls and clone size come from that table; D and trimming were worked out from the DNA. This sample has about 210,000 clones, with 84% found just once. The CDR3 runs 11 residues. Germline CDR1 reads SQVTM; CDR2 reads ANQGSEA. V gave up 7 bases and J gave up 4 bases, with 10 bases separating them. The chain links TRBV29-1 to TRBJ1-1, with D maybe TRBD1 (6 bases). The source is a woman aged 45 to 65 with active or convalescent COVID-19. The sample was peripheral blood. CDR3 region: CSATGLTEAFF. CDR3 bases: TGCAGCGCAACAGGGCTCACTGAAGCTTTCTTT.